The 3 T cell receptor beta chains reported below all come from one sample, sequenced in a study of blood T cells in healthy people across ages. Primers used in a second PCR of roughly 7 to 12 cycles were a sample-barcoded 5' primer and a J-beta primer mix. In TCRdb, the 5' RACE reads were re-called with MiXCR into one record per CDR3 protein. The table lists about 800,000 distinct CDR3 sequences, over 45% of them singletons, with 20% to 25% in the top ten. The sequenced sample was blood. These receptors originate from a man under 40 in good health.

The sample holds a few counts of this clonotype. The chain is built from TRBV5-1 and TRBJ2-5, with 7 nucleotides matching TRBD1. Germline values: CDR1 SGHRS, CDR2 YFSETQ. V gave up 2 bases and J gave up 7 bases; unmatched junction bases: 26. This CDR3 spans 20 amino acids. In DNA form, the CDR3 reads TGCGCCAGCAGCTTTTCGGTCCTCAAGACGACAGGGCCGATGTTAGGGACCCAGTACTTC. Its protein product is CASSFSVLKTTGPMLGTQYF.

The chain combines TRBV10-3 with TRBJ2-5, with 9 bases that match TRBD2. Germline V CDR1 and CDR2: ENHRY, SYGVKD. This CDR3 comprises 16 residues. V lost 6 bases to trimming and J lost 3 bases; unmatched junction nucleotides: 11. The CDR3 bases are TGTGCCATCAGCTTAGGACCTAGCGGGGCAAAAGAGACCCAGTACTTC. Its protein is CAISLGPSGAKETQYF.

This chain uses TRBV7-9 with TRBJ1-1; D call uncertain. Germline V gene lookup returns CDR1 SEHNR and CDR2 FQNEAQ (reference sequence). The CDR3 is made up of 14 amino acids. Trimming shortened V by 5 bases and J by 1 base, and 11 bases separated the two germline ends. The CDR3 region has the DNA TGTGCCAGCAGCAACGAGGAGACGAACACTGAAGCTTTCTTT. Its protein is CASSNEETNTEAFF. Filled out from reference TRBV7-9 and TRBJ1-1, the complete variable domain reads DTGVSQNPRHKITKRGQNVTFRCDPISEHNRLYWYRQTLGQGPEFLTYFQNEAQLEKSRLLSDRFSAERPKGSFSTLEIQRTEQGDSAMYLCASSNEETNTEAFFGQGTRLTVV.